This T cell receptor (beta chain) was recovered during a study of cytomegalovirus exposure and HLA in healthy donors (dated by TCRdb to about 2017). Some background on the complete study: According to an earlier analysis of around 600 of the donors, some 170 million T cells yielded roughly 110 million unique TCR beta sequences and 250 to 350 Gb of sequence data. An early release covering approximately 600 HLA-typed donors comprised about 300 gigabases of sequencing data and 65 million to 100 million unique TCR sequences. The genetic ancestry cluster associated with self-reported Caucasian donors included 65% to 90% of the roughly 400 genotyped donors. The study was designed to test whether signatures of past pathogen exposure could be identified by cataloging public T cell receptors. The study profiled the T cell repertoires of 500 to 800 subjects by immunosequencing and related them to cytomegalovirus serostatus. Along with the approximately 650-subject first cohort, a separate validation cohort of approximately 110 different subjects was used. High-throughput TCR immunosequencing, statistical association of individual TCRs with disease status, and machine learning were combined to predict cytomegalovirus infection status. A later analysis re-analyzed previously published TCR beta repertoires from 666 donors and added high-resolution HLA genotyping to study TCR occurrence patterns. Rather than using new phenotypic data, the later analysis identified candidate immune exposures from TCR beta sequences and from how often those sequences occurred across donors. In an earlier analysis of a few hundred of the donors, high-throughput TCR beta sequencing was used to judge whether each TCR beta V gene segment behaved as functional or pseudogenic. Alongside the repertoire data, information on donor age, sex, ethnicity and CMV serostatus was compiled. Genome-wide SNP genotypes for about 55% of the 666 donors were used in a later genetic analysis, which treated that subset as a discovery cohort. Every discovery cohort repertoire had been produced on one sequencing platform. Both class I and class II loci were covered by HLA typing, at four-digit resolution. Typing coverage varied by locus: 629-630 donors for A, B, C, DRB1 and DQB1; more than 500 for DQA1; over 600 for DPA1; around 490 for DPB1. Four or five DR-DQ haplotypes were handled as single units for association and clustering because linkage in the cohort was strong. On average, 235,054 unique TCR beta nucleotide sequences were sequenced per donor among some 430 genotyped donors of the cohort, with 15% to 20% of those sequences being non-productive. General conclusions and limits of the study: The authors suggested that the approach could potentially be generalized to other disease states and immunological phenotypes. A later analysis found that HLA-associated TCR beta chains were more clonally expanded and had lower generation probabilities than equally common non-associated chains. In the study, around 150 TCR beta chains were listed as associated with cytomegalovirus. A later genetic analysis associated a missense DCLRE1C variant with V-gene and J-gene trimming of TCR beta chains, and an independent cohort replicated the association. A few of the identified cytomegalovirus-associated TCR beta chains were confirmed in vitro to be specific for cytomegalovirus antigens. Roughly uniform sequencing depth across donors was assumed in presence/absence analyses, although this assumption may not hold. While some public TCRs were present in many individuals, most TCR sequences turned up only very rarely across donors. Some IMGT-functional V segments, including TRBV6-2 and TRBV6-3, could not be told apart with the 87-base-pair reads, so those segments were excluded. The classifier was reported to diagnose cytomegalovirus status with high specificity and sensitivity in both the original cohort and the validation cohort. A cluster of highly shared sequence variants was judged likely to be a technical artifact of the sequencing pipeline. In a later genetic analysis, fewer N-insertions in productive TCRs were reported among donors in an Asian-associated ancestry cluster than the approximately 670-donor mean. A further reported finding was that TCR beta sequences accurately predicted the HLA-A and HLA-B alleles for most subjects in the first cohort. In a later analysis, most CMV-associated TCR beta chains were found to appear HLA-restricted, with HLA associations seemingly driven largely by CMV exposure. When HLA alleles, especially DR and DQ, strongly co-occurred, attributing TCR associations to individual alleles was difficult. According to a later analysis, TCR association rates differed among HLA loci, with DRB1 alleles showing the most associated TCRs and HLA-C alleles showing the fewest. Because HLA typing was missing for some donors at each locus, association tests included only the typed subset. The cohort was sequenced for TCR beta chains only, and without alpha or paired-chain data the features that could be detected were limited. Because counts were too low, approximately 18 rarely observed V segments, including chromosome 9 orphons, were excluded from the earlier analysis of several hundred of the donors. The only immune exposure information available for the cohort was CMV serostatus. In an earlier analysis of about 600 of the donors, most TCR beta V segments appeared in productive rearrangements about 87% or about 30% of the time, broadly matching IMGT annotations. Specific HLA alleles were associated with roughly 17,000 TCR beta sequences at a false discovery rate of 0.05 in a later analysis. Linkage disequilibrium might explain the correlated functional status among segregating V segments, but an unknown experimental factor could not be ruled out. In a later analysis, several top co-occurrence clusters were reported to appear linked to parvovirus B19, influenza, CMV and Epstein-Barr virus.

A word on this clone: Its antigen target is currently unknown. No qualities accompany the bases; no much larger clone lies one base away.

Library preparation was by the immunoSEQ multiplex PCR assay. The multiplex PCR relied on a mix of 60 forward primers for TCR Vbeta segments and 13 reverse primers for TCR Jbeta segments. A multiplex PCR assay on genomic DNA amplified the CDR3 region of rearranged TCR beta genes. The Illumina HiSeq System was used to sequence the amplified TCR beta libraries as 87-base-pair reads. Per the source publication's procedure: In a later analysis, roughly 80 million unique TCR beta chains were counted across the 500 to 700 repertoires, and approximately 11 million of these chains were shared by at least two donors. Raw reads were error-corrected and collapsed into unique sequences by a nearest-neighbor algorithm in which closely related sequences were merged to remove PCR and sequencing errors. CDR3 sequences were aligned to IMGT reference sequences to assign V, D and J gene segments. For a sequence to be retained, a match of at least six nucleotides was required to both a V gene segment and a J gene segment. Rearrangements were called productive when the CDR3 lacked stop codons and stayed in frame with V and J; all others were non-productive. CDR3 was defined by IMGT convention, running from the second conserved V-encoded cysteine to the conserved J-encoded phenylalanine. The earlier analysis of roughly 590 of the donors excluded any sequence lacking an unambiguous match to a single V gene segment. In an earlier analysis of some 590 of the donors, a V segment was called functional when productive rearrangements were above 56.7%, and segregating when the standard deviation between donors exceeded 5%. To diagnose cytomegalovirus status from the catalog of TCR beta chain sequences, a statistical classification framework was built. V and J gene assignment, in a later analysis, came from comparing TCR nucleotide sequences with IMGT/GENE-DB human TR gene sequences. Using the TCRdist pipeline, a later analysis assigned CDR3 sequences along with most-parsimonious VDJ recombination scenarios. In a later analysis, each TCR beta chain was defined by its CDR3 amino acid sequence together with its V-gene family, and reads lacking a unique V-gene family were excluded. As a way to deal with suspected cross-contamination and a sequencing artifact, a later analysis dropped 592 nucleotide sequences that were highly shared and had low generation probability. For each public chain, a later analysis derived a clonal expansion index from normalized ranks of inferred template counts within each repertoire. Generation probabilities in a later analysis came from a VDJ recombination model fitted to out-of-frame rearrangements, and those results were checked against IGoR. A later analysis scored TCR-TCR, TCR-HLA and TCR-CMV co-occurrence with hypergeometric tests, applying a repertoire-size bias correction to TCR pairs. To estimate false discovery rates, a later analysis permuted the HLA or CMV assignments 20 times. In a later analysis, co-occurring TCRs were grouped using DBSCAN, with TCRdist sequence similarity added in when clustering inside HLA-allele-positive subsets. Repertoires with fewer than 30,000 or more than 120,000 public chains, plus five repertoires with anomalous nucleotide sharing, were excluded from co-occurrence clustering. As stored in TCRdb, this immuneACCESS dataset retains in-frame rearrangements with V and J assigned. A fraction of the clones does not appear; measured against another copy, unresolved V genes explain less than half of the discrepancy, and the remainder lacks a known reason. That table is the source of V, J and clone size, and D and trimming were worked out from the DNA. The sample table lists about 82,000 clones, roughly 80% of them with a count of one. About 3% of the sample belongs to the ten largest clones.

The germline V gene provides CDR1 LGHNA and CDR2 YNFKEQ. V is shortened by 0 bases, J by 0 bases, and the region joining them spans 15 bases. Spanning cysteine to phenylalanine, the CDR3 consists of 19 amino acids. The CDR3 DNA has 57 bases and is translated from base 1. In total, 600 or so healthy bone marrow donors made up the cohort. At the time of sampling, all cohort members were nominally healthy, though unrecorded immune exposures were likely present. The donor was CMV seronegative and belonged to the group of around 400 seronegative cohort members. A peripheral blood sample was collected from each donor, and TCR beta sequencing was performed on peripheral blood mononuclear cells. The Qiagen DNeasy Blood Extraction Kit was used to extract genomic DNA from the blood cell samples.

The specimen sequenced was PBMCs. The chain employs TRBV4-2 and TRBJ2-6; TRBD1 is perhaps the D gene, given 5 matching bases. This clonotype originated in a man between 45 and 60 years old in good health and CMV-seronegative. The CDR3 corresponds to CASSQDQDTTSSGANVLTF. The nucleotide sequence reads TGTGCCAGCAGCCAAGATCAGGACACGACCTCCTCTGGGGCCAACGTCCTGACTTTC.